What follows are 27 T cell receptor beta chains derived from one specimen sequenced in a study of CD8 T cells in ankylosing spondylitis. TCRdb analysed the 5' RACE reads with MiXCR anew, one entry per CDR3 protein. The repertoire holds under 250,000 distinct CDR3 sequences, roughly a third seen once, with about 4.2% in the top ten. The sequenced sample consisted of blood, either unsorted or a sorted T cell fraction (not recorded which). Every receptor here comes from a male donor with ankylosing spondylitis or in good health (not recorded which).

This clonotype was counted many times. The gene calls are TRBV20-1 and TRBJ2-2, with 7 bases matching TRBD2. Germline-derived CDR1 and CDR2 are DFQATT and SNEGSKA (reference sequence). This CDR3 has 14 residues. J was trimmed by 7 bases and V by 3 bases; bases with no gene match: 8. CDR3 nucleotide sequence: TGCAGTGCTAGGGACCCGGGGGGTTTCGGGGAGCTGTTTTTT. It yields the protein CSARDPGGFGELFF.

This clonotype has only a few counts. This chain links TRBV20-1 with TRBJ1-1; D ambiguous. V dropped 6 bases and J dropped 7 bases, with 18 bases sitting between them. The CDR3 loop spans 13 amino acids. The germline V gene has CDR1 DFQATT and CDR2 SNEGSKA (reference sequence). The CDR3 DNA reads TGCAGTGCCCCCTCGGTGGGCTTGGGTGAAGCTTTCTTT. This translates into CSAPSVGLGEAFF.

The chain joins TRBV20-1 to TRBJ2-1; unclear D gene. This CDR3 has 15 amino acids. Trimming took off 0 bases at V and 5 bases at J, with 14 bases between the two ends. Germline V gene sequence: CDR1 DFQATT, CDR2 SNEGSKA (reference sequence). The chain's CDR3 is CSARDGWGSDNEQFF. CDR3 DNA: TGCAGTGCTAGAGATGGGTGGGGTTCCGACAATGAGCAGTTCTTC.

This chain connects TRBV12-3 or TRBV12-4 to TRBJ1-5, with D hard to call. V was trimmed by 3 bases and J by 7 bases, leaving 10 bases between them. This CDR3 is 13 amino acids long. The CDR3 region is CASSFTGEQPQHF. The CDR3 region has the DNA TGTGCCAGCAGTTTCACGGGAGAGCAGCCCCAGCATTTT.

The chain is built from TRBV6-1 and TRBJ1-2; the D gene is possibly TRBD1 (5 bases). Germline CDR1 MNHNS, CDR2 SASEGT. The CDR3 runs to 14 residues. Deletions cut 7 bases from V and 4 bases from J, with 16 bases between. The CDR3 nucleotides are TGTGCCAGCAAATCATTTGGGGGGTCCTATGGCTACACCTTC. This encodes CASKSFGGSYGYTF.

This clonotype was seen more than once but under ten times. The rearrangement links TRBV6-1 to TRBJ1-1, with 7 bases identical to TRBD1. This CDR3 has 13 residues. V shed 6 bases, J shed 3 bases, and the junction held 4 bases outside the gene matches. From germline, CDR1 is MNHNS and CDR2 SASEGT. This CDR3 reads CASSRDSYTEAFF. CDR3 sequence (DNA): TGTGCCAGCAGCCGGGACAGCTACACTGAAGCTTTCTTT.

This clonotype has only a few counts. This chain links TRBV20-1 with TRBJ2-5, with D maybe TRBD2 (6 bases). In germline, CDR1 is DFQATT, CDR2 SNEGSKA (reference sequence). The V end was cut by 0 bases, the J end by 5 bases, with 16 bases between. CDR3 length equals 15 residues. For the CDR3, the DNA is TGCAGTGCTAGAGATCCCCGACTAGGCGGTGAGACCCAGTACTTC. It specifies CSARDPRLGGETQYF.

The V call is TRBV5-5, the J call TRBJ2-5; D unresolved. CDR1 is SGHKS and CDR2 is YYEKEE in the germline V gene (reference sequence). V was pared by 3 bases and J by 6 bases, with 9 bases between. The CDR3 spans 12 residues. CDR3 sequence: CASSSIRKTQYF. The CDR3 nucleotides read TGTGCCAGCAGCTCAATACGGAAGACCCAGTACTTC.

This chain joins TRBV29-1 and TRBJ1-2; D unresolved. From germline, CDR1 is SQVTM and CDR2 ANQGSEA. CDR3 size: 12 residues. With 8 bases removed from V and 3 bases from J, the gap between germline ends came to 13 bases. The CDR3 DNA sequence: TGCAGCACCGATGAGGGTTACTATGGCTACACCTTC. Its protein is CSTDEGYYGYTF.

V gene TRBV6-5 combines with J gene TRBJ2-3; maybe TRBD1 (6 bases). CDR3 length: 14 residues. Germline V gives CDR1 MNHEY, CDR2 SVGAGI. The ends were cut back, 2 bases at V and 6 bases at J, with 12 bases in the middle. The CDR3 here is CASSYAGAVDTQYF. CDR3 DNA sequence: TGTGCCAGCAGTTACGCAGGGGCAGTTGATACGCAGTATTTT.

The chain links TRBV29-1 to TRBJ2-1, with 7 bases lining up with TRBD1. V dropped 2 bases and J dropped 7; count of bases not matched to a gene: 5. Germline values: CDR1 SQVTM, CDR2 ANQGSEA. CDR3 length equals 13 residues. The DNA for the CDR3 is TGCAGCGTTGAAAGGGACAGTTCAAATGAGCAGTTCTTC. Protein sequence: CSVERDSSNEQFF.

The chain employs TRBV15 and TRBJ2-2; TRBD1 aligns across 9 bases. The CDR3 totals 15 residues. CDR1 and CDR2 from the germline V gene are LNHNV and YYDKDF (reference sequence). V lost 5 bases, J lost 4 bases, and 5 bases stayed unmatched. The CDR3 loop reads CATSVRDRVTGELFF. CDR3 DNA: TGTGCCACCAGCGTCCGGGACAGGGTCACCGGGGAGCTGTTTTTT.

A single count supports this clonotype. This sequence may be a read error, since a much larger clone differs from it by one base. The genes are TRBV5-6 and TRBJ2-1; D is perhaps TRBD1 (6 bases). The CDR3 is 13 amino acids. V was shortened by 7 bases and J by 10 bases, with 18 bases between the two germline ends. Germline V gene sequence: CDR1 SGHDT, CDR2 YYEEEE. CDR3 sequence reads: CASRWGRAREQFF. The CDR3 DNA reads as TGTGCCAGCCGCTGGGGGCGGGCCAGAGAGCAGTTCTTC.

There are a few counts of this clonotype. The chain is built from TRBV20-1 and TRBJ1-2; D ambiguous. Deletions cut 6 bases from V and 2 bases from J, with 13 bases between. The CDR3 sequence is 13 residues long. The germline V gene encodes CDR1 DFQATT and CDR2 SNEGSKA (reference sequence). CDR3 DNA: TGCAGTGCCATCGAAATAAGAAACTATGGCTACACCTTC. This encodes CSAIEIRNYGYTF.

The chain carries TRBV7-9 and TRBJ2-7; TRBD2 agrees at 11 bases. The CDR3 runs 13 residues. CDR1 and CDR2 (germline): SEHNR, FQNEAQ (reference sequence). V was pared by 4 bases and J by 6 bases, with 2 bases of the junction left unmatched. This CDR3 is CASSSGLAGEQYF. The CDR3 DNA follows: TGTGCCAGCAGCTCAGGACTAGCGGGCGAGCAGTACTTC.

The chain employs TRBV20-1 and TRBJ2-5; a weak D match, TRBD2 (7 bases). The CDR3 is 13 amino acids. Germline assignment: CDR1 DFQATT and CDR2 SNEGSKA (reference sequence). V gave up 5 bases and J gave up 5 bases, with 15 bases separating them. CDR3 in amino acids: CSAPRGGLETQYF. CDR3 DNA sequence: TGCAGTGCTCCGAGGGGGGGGCTGGAGACCCAGTACTTC.

This clonotype has more than one count but fewer than ten. The chain combines TRBV27 with TRBJ1-6; 11 nucleotides agree with TRBD1. Germline loops: CDR1 MNHEY, CDR2 SMNVEV (reference sequence). This CDR3 has 15 residues. V shed 0 bases and J 10 bases; nucleotides not matched to a gene: 2. This CDR3 is CASSLSGTGGSPLHF. Written as DNA, the CDR3 is TGTGCCAGCAGTTTATCTGGGACAGGGGGGTCACCCCTCCACTTT.

This clonotype appeared a few times. This chain connects TRBV28 to TRBJ2-7; maybe TRBD2 (5 bases). CDR3 length equals 13 residues. Germline assignment: CDR1 MDHEN and CDR2 SYDVKM. Trimming cost V 3 bases and J 6 bases, with 12 bases left between them. The CDR3 loop reads CASSFRGLGEQYF. In nucleotides, the CDR3 is TGTGCCAGCAGTTTCCGGGGTTTAGGCGAGCAGTACTTC. Using reference TRBV28 and TRBJ2-7 for the parts outside the CDR3, the full variable domain is DVKVTQSSRYLVKRTGEKVFLECVQDMDHENMFWYRQDPGLGLRLIYFSYDVKMKEKGDIPEGYSVSREKKERFSLILESASTNQTSMYLCASSFRGLGEQYFGPGTRLTVT.

The V and J genes are TRBV7-2 and TRBJ2-2; TRBD2 matches 7 bases. The CDR3 length is 17 residues. Losses at the gene ends were 1 base for V and 7 bases for J; bases not matched to a gene: 12. Germline CDR1 is SGHTA and CDR2 is FQGNSA. DNA for the CDR3: TGTGCCAGCAGCTTAGGGGGATGGCGGGGGTTCATCGGGGAGCTGTTTTTT. Translated: CASSLGGWRGFIGELFF.

V usage is TRBV4-2 and J usage is TRBJ2-1; D perhaps matches TRBD2 (7 bases). The CDR3 consists of 18 residues. CDR1 LGHNA and CDR2 YNFKEQ come from the germline V gene. Deletions cut 0 bases from V and 2 bases from J, with 17 bases between. CDR3 DNA sequence: TGTGCCAGCAGCCAAGATCGAGAGGGGGGGCCCCCCTACAATGAGCAGTTCTTC. The encoded protein is CASSQDREGGPPYNEQFF.

This clonotype was counted only a few times. The gene calls are TRBV25-1 and TRBJ2-7, with D tentatively TRBD1 or TRBD2 (5 bases each). The germline V gene has CDR1 MGHDK and CDR2 SYGVNS. The germline V and J ends were trimmed by 10 bases and 6 bases, with 16 bases remaining between them. The CDR3 is 12 amino acids. This CDR3 is CATTRGVGEQYF. The CDR3 DNA is TGTGCCACCACGAGAGGGGTAGGCGAGCAGTACTTC.

This clonotype was counted once. The chain joins TRBV4-1 to TRBJ2-7, with D perhaps matching TRBD1 (5 bases). V shed 3 bases and J shed 0 bases, with 6 bases lying between them. The CDR3 loop spans 13 amino acids. The V gene's germline CDR1 is MGHRA and CDR2 YSYEKL. The CDR3, as DNA: TGCGCCAGCAGCCAGACAGCCTCCTACGAGCAGTACTTC. Residues: CASSQTASYEQYF.

The rearrangement links TRBV10-3 to TRBJ2-3; D remains unclear. V was cut by 2 bases and J by 4 bases, with 4 bases left in between. Germline-derived CDR1 and CDR2 are ENHRY and SYGVKD. The CDR3 totals 12 residues. CDR3 nucleotides: TGTGCCATCAGTGAGAGATCAGATACGCAGTATTTT. It encodes CAISERSDTQYF.

This clonotype was detected only a few times. This chain joins TRBV15 and TRBJ1-6; D is unresolved. This CDR3 has 13 amino acids. The V and J ends lost 4 bases and 7 bases respectively, with 8 bases between them. Per germline, CDR1 LNHNV and CDR2 YYDKDF (reference sequence). The CDR3 loop reads CATSTDGNSPLHF. CDR3 nucleotide sequence: TGTGCCACCAGCACCGACGGGAATTCACCCCTCCACTTT.

The chain is built from TRBV6-5 and TRBJ2-4; 8 bases fit TRBD1. From germline, CDR1 is MNHEY and CDR2 SVGAGI. J was trimmed by 7 bases and V by 0 bases; bases with no gene match: 5. The CDR3 spans 15 residues. Written as DNA, the CDR3 is TGTGCCAGCAGTTACTCGACAGGGGCAGGCAACATTCAGTACTTC. It yields the protein CASSYSTGAGNIQYF.

The CDR3 sequence: CCGQGGYLGGYTF. The CDR3, as DNA: TGCTGTGGACAGGGAGGATATTTGGGTGGCTACACCTTC. V and J are TRBV20-1 and TRBJ1-2, with 8 bases matching TRBD1. The germline V gene encodes CDR1 DFQATT and CDR2 SNEGSKA (reference sequence). This CDR3 region has 13 residues.

A single count supports this clonotype. The chain couples TRBV6-4 to TRBJ2-1, with 8 bases identical to TRBD1. Trimming cost V 0 bases and J 6 bases; bases outside gene matches: 4. Germline V gene sequence: CDR1 MRHNA, CDR2 SNTAGT. The CDR3 is 15 residues long. The CDR3 nucleotides are TGTGCCAGCAGTGACTCTGAAACAGGGGGCAATGAGCAGTTCTTC. This translates into CASSDSETGGNEQFF.